This T cell receptor (beta chain) is from a study of response to subunit inactivated influenza vaccine. Study observations and caveats: The study's authors posited that every seasonal influenza vaccination enlists few new T cells.

This clonotype was observed a handful of times. Its antigen remains unidentified. TCRdb reanalysed the RT-PCR reads using MiXCR and keeps one entry per CDR3 protein. Of about 480,000 distinct CDR3 sequences detected, about 25% appear once; the ten largest clones hold 1.9%. Trimming pared 8 bases from V and 4 bases from J, leaving 15 bases between. The CDR3 is made up of 13 amino acids. The germline V gene encodes CDR1 SNHLY and CDR2 FYNNEI. This sequence was found in a man aged 50-60 years who received an inactivated influenza vaccine. This specimen consisted of CD4+ T cells sorted from PBMCs, obtained 4 to 6 days after vaccination. The chain combines TRBV2 with TRBJ2-7; D perhaps matches TRBD2 (5 bases). The CDR3 bases are TGTGCCAGCTCCCCAGAGGGAAAGTACGAGCAGTACTTC. Its protein product is CASSPEGKYEQYF. Looking up the rest from reference TRBV2 and TRBJ2-7 gives the full variable domain: EPEVTQTPSHQVTQMGQEVILRCVPISNHLYFYWYRQILGQKVEFLVSFYNNEISEKSEIFDDQFSVERPDGSNFTLKIRSTKLEDSAMYFCASSPEGKYEQYFGPGTRLTVT.